The 31 T cell receptor beta chains below all came from one sample that was sequenced in a study of metastatic and nonmetastatic thyroid tumors. TCRdb reanalyzed the PCR reads via MiXCR. The repertoire includes roughly 20,000 clones, 20% to 25% of them detected once, and around 8.1% sits in the top ten. Among the patients, none had received any treatment before thyroid surgery. The sample consisted of adjacent normal tissue. The source is a female donor with papillary thyroid cancer or a benign thyroid nodule (not recorded which). Some clones in this sample may be carry-over from other donors' samples.

By sample share, this clone is medium-sized (0.01 to 0.1%). This sequence joins TRBV28 and TRBJ2-1, with D perhaps matching TRBD2 (5 bases). Germline loops: CDR1 MDHEN, CDR2 SYDVKM. The CDR3 is made up of 14 amino acids. V was clipped by 6 bases and J by 6 bases, with 15 bases between them. The DNA of the CDR3 is TGTGCCAGCAGATTGGATAGCGTCACCAATGAGCAGTTCTTC. Its protein is CASRLDSVTNEQFF.

A few counts support this clone. The genes are TRBV12-3 or TRBV12-4 and TRBJ2-3; D is undetermined. Trimming removed 4 bases from V and 4 bases from J, with 9 bases in between. The CDR3 length is 13 residues. CDR3: CASSSWSADTQYF. The CDR3, as DNA: TGTGCCAGCAGTTCATGGAGCGCAGATACGCAGTATTTT.

The rearrangement uses TRBV7-2 and TRBJ2-7, with D perhaps matching TRBD2 (6 bases). The germline V and J ends were trimmed by 0 bases and 0 bases, with 9 bases remaining between them. CDR3 size: 15 residues. The V gene's germline CDR1 is SGHTA and CDR2 FQGNSA. CDR3 in DNA: TGTGCCAGCAGCTTAGCCGGTAGCGGCTCCTACGAGCAGTACTTC. It codes for CASSLAGSGSYEQYF. The full variable domain, in which reference TRBV7-2 and TRBJ2-7 provide the parts outside the CDR3, is GAGVSQSPSNKVTEKGKDVELRCDPISGHTALYWYRQSLGQGLEFLIYFQGNSAPDKSGLPSDRFSAERTGGSVSTLTIQRTQQEDSAVYLCASSLAGSGSYEQYFGPGTRLTVT.

This clone was recorded a few times. This chain links TRBV10-3 with TRBJ2-1; D gene unclear. V lost 4 bases and J 4 bases, leaving 11 bases between the germline ends. Per germline, CDR1 ENHRY and CDR2 SYGVKD. This CDR3 is built from 14 residues. CDR3: CAISVGRYYNEQFF. CDR3 coding DNA: TGTGCCATCAGTGTAGGGCGGTATTACAATGAGCAGTTCTTC.

The chain is built from TRBV11-1 and TRBJ2-3; 10 positions agree with TRBD2. This CDR3 comprises 17 residues. CDR1 SGHAT and CDR2 FQDESV come from the germline V gene (reference sequence). V lost 2 bases to trimming and J lost 5 bases; unmatched junction nucleotides: 10. CDR3: CASSLFPSGGLLDTQYF. The DNA for the CDR3 is TGTGCCAGCAGCTTATTTCCTAGCGGGGGCCTTCTAGATACGCAGTATTTT.

This clone is termed medium-sized. The chain links TRBV30 to TRBJ2-7; possible D gene TRBD1, 7 bases. V was cut by 8 bases and J by 6 bases, with 20 bases left in between. The CDR3 runs to 13 residues. Germline V gene data show CDR1 as GTSNPN and CDR2 as SVGIG (reference sequence). This chain's CDR3 is CAAAPGGTAEQYF. The DNA of the CDR3 is TGTGCCGCAGCCCCAGGGGGGACAGCCGAGCAGTACTTC.

This clone was counted only a few times. CDR3 DNA sequence: TGCAGTGCTACGGGACACCCTATGAACACTGAAGCTTTCTTT. This gives the protein CSATGHPMNTEAFF. J is TRBJ1-1 and V is TRBV20-1; a weak D match, TRBD1 (6 bases). Trimming left V 4 bases short and J 0 bases short, with 12 bases between. Germline V gene lookup returns CDR1 DFQATT and CDR2 SNEGSKA (reference sequence). This CDR3 spans 14 amino acids.

The chain links TRBV10-2 to TRBJ2-3, with a possible D match to TRBD1 (6 bases). Germline V gives CDR1 WSHSY, CDR2 SAAADI. CDR3 length: 16 residues. Trimming removed 0 bases at V and 4 bases at J, with 14 bases between. The CDR3 is CASSESWGRNADTQYF. The CDR3 region has the DNA TGCGCCAGCAGTGAGTCGTGGGGGCGGAATGCAGATACGCAGTATTTT.

The V and J genes are TRBV6-5 and TRBJ1-1; TRBD1 aligns across 9 bases. V trimming: 4 bases; J trimming: 2 bases; junction bases outside the gene matches: 8. The germline V gene has CDR1 MNHEY and CDR2 SVGAGI. CDR3 length: 16 residues. The DNA of the CDR3 is TGTGCCAGCAGTTTCTGGACAGGGGTTTTTAACACTGAAGCTTTCTTT. Translation: CASSFWTGVFNTEAFF.

J is TRBJ2-5 and V is TRBV6-5; TRBD2 aligns across 12 bases. The CDR3 covers 15 residues. Germline assignment: CDR1 MNHEY and CDR2 SVGAGI. V dropped 1 base and J dropped 8; count of bases not matched to a gene: 5. The CDR3 protein is CASSYFATSGSTQYF. CDR3 bases: TGTGCCAGCAGTTACTTTGCGACTAGCGGGAGCACCCAGTACTTC.

This clone was observed many times. The chain couples TRBV5-1 to TRBJ2-5; D unresolved. V dropped 0 bases and J dropped 3 bases, with 0 bases sitting between them. Looked up from germline, CDR1 is SGHRS and CDR2 is YFSETQ. The CDR3 totals 11 residues. Here the CDR3 reads CASSLEETQYF. The CDR3 bases are TGCGCCAGCAGCTTGGAAGAGACCCAGTACTTC. The entire variable domain, with the rest obtained from reference TRBV5-1 and TRBJ2-5, is as follows: KAGVTQTPRYLIKTRGQQVTLSCSPISGHRSVSWYQQTPGQGLQFLFEYFSETQRNKGNFPGRFSGRQFSNSRSEMNVSTLELGDSALYLCASSLEETQYFGPGTRLLVL.

The V and J genes are TRBV30 and TRBJ2-5; 8 nucleotides line up with TRBD2. The better agreement between TRBJ2-1 and the DNA end casts doubt on the J call. CDR1 and CDR2 from the germline V gene are GTSNPN and SVGIG (reference sequence). This CDR3 spans 14 amino acids. The CDR3 sequence: CAWIVLAVVDEQFF. The CDR3 bases are TGTGCCTGGATTGTACTAGCGGTGGTGGATGAGCAGTTCTTC.

This clone was seen ten or more times. J is TRBJ1-1 and V is TRBV2; D unresolved. Germline V gives CDR1 SNHLY, CDR2 FYNNEI. CDR3 length: 13 amino acids. The germline V and J ends were trimmed by 3 bases and 2 bases, with 7 bases remaining between them. The CDR3 nucleotides read TGTGCCAGCAGTGAGCTCGAAAACACTGAAGCTTTCTTT. Its translation is CASSELENTEAFF.

The chain is built from TRBV28 and TRBJ2-2; D call uncertain. Germline values: CDR1 MDHEN, CDR2 SYDVKM. With 10 bases removed from V and 4 bases from J, the gap between germline ends came to 13 bases. The CDR3 has 13 amino acids. The CDR3 spells CATGCSSTGELFF. The CDR3 region has the DNA TGTGCCACCGGGTGTTCGTCCACCGGGGAGCTGTTTTTT.

The V and J genes are TRBV4-3 and TRBJ1-2; D perhaps matches TRBD1 (5 bases). There are 14 residues in the CDR3. In germline, CDR1 is LGHNA, CDR2 YSLEER. Trimming removed 4 bases from V and 8 bases from J, with 17 bases in between. The CDR3 here is CASSPAGGVLGYTF. The CDR3 DNA reads as TGCGCCAGCAGCCCCGCGGGGGGGGTGTTGGGCTACACCTTC.

This clone is medium-sized by share. This rearrangement joins TRBV12-3 or TRBV12-4 to TRBJ1-1; D may be TRBD1 (5 bases). CDR3 length: 17 residues. With 6 bases removed from V and 4 bases from J, the gap between germline ends came to 24 bases. CDR3 coding DNA: TGTGCCAGCAGCCCCTCGACTTCAGGGAAAGCGGCCACTGAAGCTTTCTTT. Translated, it gives CASSPSTSGKAATEAFF.

This clone was counted at least ten times. This rearrangement joins TRBV7-9 to TRBJ2-1; 10 bases align to TRBD2. Trimming took 4 bases from V and 4 from J; bases not matched to a gene: 13. Germline V gene data show CDR1 as SEHNR and CDR2 as FQNEAQ (reference sequence). The CDR3 totals 18 residues. CDR3 sequence (DNA): TGTGCCAGCAGCTCCACGAAGACTAGGACTAGCGGTTACAATGAGCAGTTCTTC. Translating gives CASSSTKTRTSGYNEQFF.

The chain has TRBV19 and TRBJ2-2; D perhaps matches TRBD1 (6 bases). Germline CDR1 and CDR2: LNHDA and SQIVND (reference sequence). V was clipped by 7 bases and J by 2 bases, with 11 bases between them. The CDR3 loop spans 14 amino acids. The CDR3 loop reads CASKRQANTGELFF. CDR3 nucleotides: TGTGCCAGTAAACGACAGGCCAACACCGGGGAGCTGTTTTTT.

The V call is TRBV19, the J call TRBJ1-1, with D perhaps matching TRBD1 (6 bases). Germline V gives CDR1 LNHDA, CDR2 SQIVND (reference sequence). Trimming took off 5 bases at V and 8 bases at J, with 12 bases between the two ends. The CDR3 is 12 amino acids. This chain's CDR3 is CASSFLTGEAFF. The CDR3 nucleotides are TGTGCCAGTAGTTTTTTAACAGGGGAAGCTTTCTTT.

With regard to this clone: The germline gene is not matched at one end of the junction; a read error may be the cause. The identical CDR3 is also encoded by other nucleotide sequences in the sample. The V and J genes are TRBV6-5 and TRBJ2-3, with no clear D. The CDR3 extends over 13 amino acids. Germline V gene sequence: CDR1 MNHEY, CDR2 SVGAGI. CDR3 in amino acids: CASSYGETDTQYF. The DNA of the CDR3 is TGTGCCAGCAGTTACGGGGAAACAGATACACAGTATTTT.

This clone was counted a few times. The chain has TRBV6-2 or TRBV6-3 and TRBJ1-1; D gene ambiguous. Deletions cut 0 bases from V and 3 bases from J, with 5 bases between. There are 13 residues in the CDR3. Germline-derived CDR1 and CDR2 are MNHEY and SVGEGT. CDR3 nucleotides: TGTGCCAGCAGTTACTCTGTGGACACTGAAGCTTTCTTT. Translation: CASSYSVDTEAFF.

In its sample, this clone was seen many times. The rearrangement uses TRBV4-1 and TRBJ2-3; D is unresolved. V lost 0 bases and J 2 bases, leaving 21 bases between the germline ends. In germline, CDR1 is MGHRA, CDR2 YSYEKL. The CDR3 is made up of 19 amino acids. CDR3 loop: CASSQELGPAVGITDTQYF. CDR3 sequence (DNA): TGCGCCAGCAGCCAAGAACTCGGTCCGGCGGTAGGGATCACAGATACGCAGTATTTT.

This sequence joins TRBV20-1 and TRBJ2-1, with D maybe TRBD1 (6 bases). CDR3 length: 14 residues. Trimming pared 6 bases from V and 4 bases from J, leaving 16 bases between. The germline V gene has CDR1 DFQATT and CDR2 SNEGSKA (reference sequence). The CDR3 DNA follows: TGCAGTGCCCAACAACGGGACACATACAATGAGCAGTTCTTC. Residues: CSAQQRDTYNEQFF.

The chain carries TRBV20-1 and TRBJ2-1; either TRBD1 or TRBD2 may fit D (6 bases each). Per germline, CDR1 DFQATT and CDR2 SNEGSKA (reference sequence). The CDR3 contains 13 residues. V lost 2 bases to trimming and J lost 6 bases, with 11 bases between them. The CDR3 coding sequence is TGCAGTGCTAGACGAGGGGGGATCAATGAGCAGTTCTTC. Protein product: CSARRGGINEQFF.

By sample share, this clone is medium-sized. This CDR3 is CASSLLTPYEQYF. The DNA of the CDR3 is TGTGCCAGCAGCCTGTTAACACCCTACGAGCAGTACTTC. The V and J genes are TRBV6-2 or TRBV6-3 and TRBJ2-7; D uncertain. Trimming cost V 6 bases and J 2 bases, with 11 bases left between them. The CDR3 extends over 13 amino acids. CDR1 MNHEY and CDR2 SVGEGT come from the germline V gene.

This clone was observed a few times. J is TRBJ2-7 and V is TRBV2, with 8 bases matching TRBD2. CDR1 and CDR2 (germline): SNHLY, FYNNEI. The junction had 8 bases not matched to a gene; V was cut back by 4 bases and J by 3 bases. The CDR3 is 15 residues long. CDR3 residues: CASSAERGRGYEQYF. The CDR3 DNA is TGTGCCAGCAGTGCTGAGCGGGGGAGGGGCTACGAGCAGTACTTC.

The CDR3 reads CASSPGGGPDTQYF. In DNA form, the CDR3 reads TGTGCCAGCAGCCCTGGTGGGGGGCCAGATACGCAGTATTTT. The genes are TRBV5-4 and TRBJ2-3; D tentatively reads TRBD1 or TRBD2 (6 bases each). In germline, CDR1 is SGHNT, CDR2 YYREEE (reference sequence). Between the trimmed V and J ends, which lost 4 bases and 4 bases, there was a span of 13 bases. CDR3 size: 14 residues.

This clone was observed a few times. The J gene is TRBJ2-5, the V gene TRBV12-3 or TRBV12-4; 10 bases agree with TRBD1. After removal of 4 bases from V and 7 bases from J, the junction contained 12 bases not matched to a gene. The CDR3 length is 16 residues. As DNA, the CDR3 is TGTGCCAGCAGTTATCTGACAGGGGGCCGGGTAGGGACCCAGTACTTC. Its translation is CASSYLTGGRVGTQYF.

This clone has ten or more counts. V gene TRBV20-1 combines with J gene TRBJ2-3; 14 nucleotides agree with TRBD2. The CDR3 covers 14 residues. After removal of 6 bases from V and 4 bases from J, the junction contained 3 bases not matched to a gene. Germline assignment: CDR1 DFQATT and CDR2 SNEGSKA (reference sequence). The CDR3 region has the DNA TGCAGTGCGGGACTAGCGGGAGTGGCAGATACGCAGTATTTT. Residues: CSAGLAGVADTQYF.

The chain combines TRBV11-2 with TRBJ2-1; TRBD2 might be the D (6 bases). CDR1 and CDR2 from the germline V gene are SGHAT and FQNNGV. With 2 bases removed from V and 6 bases from J, the gap between germline ends came to 17 bases. The CDR3 covers 16 residues. CDR3 sequence (DNA): TGTGCCAGCAGCTTACTTGCGGGAACGCACTTCAATGAGCAGTTCTTC. Translating it yields CASSLLAGTHFNEQFF.

The chain employs TRBV6-1 and TRBJ2-2; weak D call: TRBD2 (5 bases). CDR3 length: 15 amino acids. Per germline, CDR1 MNHNS and CDR2 SASEGT. V lost 6 bases and J 5 bases, leaving 16 bases between the germline ends. CDR3 sequence: CASSLNSANTGELFF. CDR3 DNA sequence: TGTGCCAGCAGCTTAAATAGCGCAAATACCGGGGAGCTGTTTTTT.